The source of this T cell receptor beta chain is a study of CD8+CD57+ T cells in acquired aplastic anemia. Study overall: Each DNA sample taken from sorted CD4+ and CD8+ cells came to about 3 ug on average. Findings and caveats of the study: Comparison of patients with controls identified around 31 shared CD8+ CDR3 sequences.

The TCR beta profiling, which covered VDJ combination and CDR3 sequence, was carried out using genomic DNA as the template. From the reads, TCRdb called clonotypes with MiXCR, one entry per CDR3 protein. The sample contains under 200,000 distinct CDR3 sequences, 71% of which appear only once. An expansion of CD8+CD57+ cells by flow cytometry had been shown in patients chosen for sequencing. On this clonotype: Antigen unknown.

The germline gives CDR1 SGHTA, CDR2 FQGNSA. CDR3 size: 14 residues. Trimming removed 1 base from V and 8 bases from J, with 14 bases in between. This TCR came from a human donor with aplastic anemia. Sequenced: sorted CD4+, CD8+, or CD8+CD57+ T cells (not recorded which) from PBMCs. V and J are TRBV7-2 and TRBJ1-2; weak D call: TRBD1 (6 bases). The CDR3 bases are TGTGCCAGCAGCTTAGAGGCAGGGGAGAGGGGCTACACCTTC. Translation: CASSLEAGERGYTF. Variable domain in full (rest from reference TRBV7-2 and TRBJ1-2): GAGVSQSPSNKVTEKGKDVELRCDPISGHTALYWYRQSLGQGLEFLIYFQGNSAPDKSGLPSDRFSAERTGGSVSTLTIQRTQQEDSAVYLCASSLEAGERGYTFGSGTRLTVV.